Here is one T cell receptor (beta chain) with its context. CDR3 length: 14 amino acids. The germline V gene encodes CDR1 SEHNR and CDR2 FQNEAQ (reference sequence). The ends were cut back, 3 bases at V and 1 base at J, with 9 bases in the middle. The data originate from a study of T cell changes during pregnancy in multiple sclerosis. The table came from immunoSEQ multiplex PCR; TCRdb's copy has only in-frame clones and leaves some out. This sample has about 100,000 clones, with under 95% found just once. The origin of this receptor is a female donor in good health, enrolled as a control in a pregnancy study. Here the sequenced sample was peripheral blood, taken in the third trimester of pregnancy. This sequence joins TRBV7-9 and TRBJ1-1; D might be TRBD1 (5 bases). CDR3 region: CASSFSGANTEAFF. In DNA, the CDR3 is TGTGCCAGCAGCTTTAGCGGGGCGAACACTGAAGCTTTCTTT. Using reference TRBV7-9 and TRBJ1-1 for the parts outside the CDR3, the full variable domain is DTGVSQNPRHKITKRGQNVTFRCDPISEHNRLYWYRQTLGQGPEFLTYFQNEAQLEKSRLLSDRFSAERPKGSFSTLEIQRTEQGDSAMYLCASSFSGANTEAFFGQGTRLTVV.